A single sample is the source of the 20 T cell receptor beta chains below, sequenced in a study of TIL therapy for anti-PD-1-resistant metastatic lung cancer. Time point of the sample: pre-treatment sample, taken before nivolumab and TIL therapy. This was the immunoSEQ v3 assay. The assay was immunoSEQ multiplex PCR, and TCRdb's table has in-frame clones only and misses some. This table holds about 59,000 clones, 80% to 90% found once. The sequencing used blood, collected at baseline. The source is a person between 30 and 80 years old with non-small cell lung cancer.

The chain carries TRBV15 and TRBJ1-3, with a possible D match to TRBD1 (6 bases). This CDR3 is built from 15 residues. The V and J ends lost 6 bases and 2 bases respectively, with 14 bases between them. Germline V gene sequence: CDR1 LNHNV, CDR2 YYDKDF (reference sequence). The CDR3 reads CATSMDSSAGNTIYF. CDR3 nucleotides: TGTGCCACCAGTATGGACAGCTCAGCTGGAAACACCATATATTTT.

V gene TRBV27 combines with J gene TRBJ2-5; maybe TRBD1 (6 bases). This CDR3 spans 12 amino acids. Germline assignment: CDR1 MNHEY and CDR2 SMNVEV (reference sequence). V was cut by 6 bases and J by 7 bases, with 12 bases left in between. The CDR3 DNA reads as TGTGCCAGCAGAAACTTACAGGGGACCCAGTACTTC. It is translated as CASRNLQGTQYF.

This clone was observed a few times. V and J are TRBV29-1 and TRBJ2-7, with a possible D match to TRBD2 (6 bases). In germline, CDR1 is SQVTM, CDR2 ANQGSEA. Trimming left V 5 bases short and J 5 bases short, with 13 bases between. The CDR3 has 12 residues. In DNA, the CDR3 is TGCAGCGTTCAATCGGGAGTAAACGAGCAGTACTTC. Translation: CSVQSGVNEQYF.

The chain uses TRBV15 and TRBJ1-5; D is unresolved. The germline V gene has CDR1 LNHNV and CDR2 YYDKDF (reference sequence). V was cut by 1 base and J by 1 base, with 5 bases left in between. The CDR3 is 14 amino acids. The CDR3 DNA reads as TGTGCCACCAGCAGAGGAGGAAGCAATCAGCCCCAGCATTTT. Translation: CATSRGGSNQPQHF.

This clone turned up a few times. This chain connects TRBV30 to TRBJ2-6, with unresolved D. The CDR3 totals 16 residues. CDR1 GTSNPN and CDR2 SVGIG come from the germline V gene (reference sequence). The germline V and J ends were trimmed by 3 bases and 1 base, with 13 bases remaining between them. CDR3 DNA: TGTGCCTGGAGAGGAACCCGGATTTCTGGGGCCAACGTCCTGACTTTC. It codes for CAWRGTRISGANVLTF.

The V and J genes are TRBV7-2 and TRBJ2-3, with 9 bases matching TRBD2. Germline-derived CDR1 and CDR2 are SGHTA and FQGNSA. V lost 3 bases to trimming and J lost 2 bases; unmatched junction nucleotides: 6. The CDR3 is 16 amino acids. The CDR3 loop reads CASSLGAGGTTDTQYF. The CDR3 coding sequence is TGTGCCAGCAGCTTGGGAGCGGGAGGTACCACAGATACGCAGTATTTT.

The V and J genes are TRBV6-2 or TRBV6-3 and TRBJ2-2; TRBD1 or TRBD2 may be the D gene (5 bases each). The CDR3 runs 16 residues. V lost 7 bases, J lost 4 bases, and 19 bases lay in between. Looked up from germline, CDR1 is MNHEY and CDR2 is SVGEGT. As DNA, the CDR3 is TGTGCCAGCACCCCAAGGGGCAGGGCGGGCACCGGGGAGCTGTTTTTT. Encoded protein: CASTPRGRAGTGELFF.

The CDR3 DNA is TGTGCCAGCAGTTTAGGTACAGGCCTCCGCGAGCAGTACTTC. It translates to CASSLGTGLREQYF. V usage is TRBV28 and J usage is TRBJ2-7, with D maybe TRBD1 (5 bases). This CDR3 has 14 amino acids. V lost 2 bases to trimming and J lost 6 bases, with 14 bases between them. Germline V gives CDR1 MDHEN, CDR2 SYDVKM.

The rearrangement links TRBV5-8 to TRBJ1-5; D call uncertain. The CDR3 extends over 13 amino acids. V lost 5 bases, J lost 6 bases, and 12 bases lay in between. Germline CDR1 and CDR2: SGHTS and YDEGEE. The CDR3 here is CASSPGVRQPQHF. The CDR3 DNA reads TGTGCCAGCAGTCCTGGGGTCCGTCAGCCCCAGCATTTT. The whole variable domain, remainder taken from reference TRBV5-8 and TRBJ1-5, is EAGVTQSPTHLIKTRGQQATLRCSPISGHTSVYWYQQALGLGLQFLLWYDEGEERNRGNFPPRFSGRQFPNYSSELNVNALELEDSALYLCASSPGVRQPQHFGDGTRLSIL.

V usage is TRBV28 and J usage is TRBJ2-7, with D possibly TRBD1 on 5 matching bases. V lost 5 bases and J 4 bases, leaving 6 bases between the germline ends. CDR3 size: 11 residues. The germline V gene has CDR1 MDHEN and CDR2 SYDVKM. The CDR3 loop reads CASSRQYEQYF. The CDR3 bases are TGTGCCAGCAGTCGACAGTACGAGCAGTACTTC.

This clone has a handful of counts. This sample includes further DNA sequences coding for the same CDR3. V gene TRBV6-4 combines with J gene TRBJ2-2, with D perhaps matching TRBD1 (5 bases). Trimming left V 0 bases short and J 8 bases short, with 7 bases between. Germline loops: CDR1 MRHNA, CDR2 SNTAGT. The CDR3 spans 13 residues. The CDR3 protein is CASSDSRGGELFF. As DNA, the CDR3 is TGTGCCAGCAGTGACTCAAGGGGTGGGGAGCTGTTTTTT.

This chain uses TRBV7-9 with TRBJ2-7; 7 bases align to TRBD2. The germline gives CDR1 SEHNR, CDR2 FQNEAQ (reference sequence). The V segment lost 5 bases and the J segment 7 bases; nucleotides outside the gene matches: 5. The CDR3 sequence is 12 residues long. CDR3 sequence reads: CASSRGLEEQYF. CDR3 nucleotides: TGTGCCAGCAGCCGAGGACTAGAAGAGCAGTACTTC.

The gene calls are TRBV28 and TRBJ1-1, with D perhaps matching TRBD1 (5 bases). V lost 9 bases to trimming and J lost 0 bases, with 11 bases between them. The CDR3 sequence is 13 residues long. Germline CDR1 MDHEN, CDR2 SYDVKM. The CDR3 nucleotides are TGTGCCAGTGGGGGGAACATGAACACTGAAGCTTTCTTT. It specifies CASGGNMNTEAFF. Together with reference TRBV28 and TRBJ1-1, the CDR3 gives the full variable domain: DVKVTQSSRYLVKRTGEKVFLECVQDMDHENMFWYRQDPGLGLRLIYFSYDVKMKEKGDIPEGYSVSREKKERFSLILESASTNQTSMYLCASGGNMNTEAFFGQGTRLTVV.

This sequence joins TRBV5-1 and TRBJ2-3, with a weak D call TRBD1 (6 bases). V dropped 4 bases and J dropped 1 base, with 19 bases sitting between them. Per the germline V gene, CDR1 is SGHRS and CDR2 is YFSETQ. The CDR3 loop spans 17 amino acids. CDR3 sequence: CASSEGHGTVRTDTQYF. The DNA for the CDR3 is TGCGCCAGCAGCGAGGGACACGGGACGGTCCGCACAGATACGCAGTATTTT. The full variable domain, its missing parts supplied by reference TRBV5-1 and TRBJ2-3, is KAGVTQTPRYLIKTRGQQVTLSCSPISGHRSVSWYQQTPGQGLQFLFEYFSETQRNKGNFPGRFSGRQFSNSRSEMNVSTLELGDSALYLCASSEGHGTVRTDTQYFGPGTRLTVL.

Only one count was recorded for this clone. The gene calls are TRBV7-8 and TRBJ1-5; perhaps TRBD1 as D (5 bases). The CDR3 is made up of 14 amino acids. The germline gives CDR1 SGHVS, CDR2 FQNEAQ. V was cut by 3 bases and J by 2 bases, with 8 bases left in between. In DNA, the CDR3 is TGTGCCAGCAGCTTTTCGGGGGGCAATCAGCCCCAGCATTTT. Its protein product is CASSFSGGNQPQHF.

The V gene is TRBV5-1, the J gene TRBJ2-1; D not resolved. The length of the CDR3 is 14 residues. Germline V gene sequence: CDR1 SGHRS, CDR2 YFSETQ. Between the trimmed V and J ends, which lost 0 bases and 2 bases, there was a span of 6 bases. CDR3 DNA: TGCGCCAGCAGCTTGGAGCCAACCTACAATGAGCAGTTCTTC. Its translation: CASSLEPTYNEQFF.

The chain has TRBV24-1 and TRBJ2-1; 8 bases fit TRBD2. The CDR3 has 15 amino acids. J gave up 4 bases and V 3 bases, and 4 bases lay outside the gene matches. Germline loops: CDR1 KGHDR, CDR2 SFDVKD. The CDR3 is CATSDTGTRYNEQFF. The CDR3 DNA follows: TGTGCCACCAGTGATACCGGGACTAGATACAATGAGCAGTTCTTC.

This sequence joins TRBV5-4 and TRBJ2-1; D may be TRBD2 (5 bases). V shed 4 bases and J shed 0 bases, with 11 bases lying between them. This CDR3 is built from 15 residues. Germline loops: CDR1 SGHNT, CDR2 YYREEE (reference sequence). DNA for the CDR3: TGTGCCAGCAGCCCCCTGGGGAGCTCCTACAATGAGCAGTTCTTC. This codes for CASSPLGSSYNEQFF.

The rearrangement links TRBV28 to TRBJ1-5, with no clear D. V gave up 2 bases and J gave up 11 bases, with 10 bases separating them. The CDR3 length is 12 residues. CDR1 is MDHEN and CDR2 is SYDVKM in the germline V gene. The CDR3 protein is CASSLGFGAQHF. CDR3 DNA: TGTGCCAGCAGTTTAGGATTTGGGGCCCAGCATTTT.

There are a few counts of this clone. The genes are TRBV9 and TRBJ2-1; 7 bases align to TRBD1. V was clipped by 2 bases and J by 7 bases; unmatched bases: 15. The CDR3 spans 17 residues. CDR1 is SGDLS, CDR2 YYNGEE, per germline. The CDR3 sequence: CASSVGWTGRTSNEQFF. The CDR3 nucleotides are TGTGCCAGCAGCGTGGGCTGGACAGGAAGGACCTCGAATGAGCAGTTCTTC.